The next 30 T cell receptor beta chains were all read from a single sample in a study of CD8+CD57+ T cells in acquired aplastic anemia. Individuals selected for sequencing had exhibited CD8+CD57+ cell expansion on flow cytometry. It was genomic DNA that served as the template for profiling TCR beta VDJ and CDR3. TCRdb ran MiXCR on the reads and lists one entry per CDR3 protein. The sample carries under 200,000 distinct CDR3 sequences, 71% recorded once. Sequencing was done on a sample of sorted CD4+, CD8+, or CD8+CD57+ T cells (not recorded which) from PBMCs. These receptors were collected from a human donor with aplastic anemia.

This sequence joins TRBV20-1 and TRBJ2-5; 12 nucleotides align to TRBD1. The CDR3 runs to 14 residues. V lost 5 bases to trimming and J lost 7 bases; unmatched junction nucleotides: 8. The germline V gene encodes CDR1 DFQATT and CDR2 SNEGSKA (reference sequence). The CDR3 protein is CSAFGTGGGVTQYF. In nucleotides, the CDR3 is TGCAGTGCTTTTGGGACAGGGGGCGGTGTGACCCAGTACTTC.

This chain uses TRBV25-1 with TRBJ1-2; TRBD1 is a possible D gene (6 bases). The germline V and J ends were trimmed by 4 bases and 5 bases, with 23 bases remaining between them. CDR3 length equals 17 residues. Looked up from germline, CDR1 is MGHDK and CDR2 is SYGVNS. This chain's CDR3 is CASSGIPTGGASYGYTF. DNA for the CDR3: TGTGCCAGCAGTGGCATCCCTACGGGGGGCGCAAGTTATGGCTACACCTTC.

The V gene is TRBV19, the J gene TRBJ1-2, with D hard to call. The CDR3 consists of 12 residues. CDR1 is LNHDA and CDR2 is SQIVND in the germline V gene (reference sequence). Trimming removed 8 bases from V and 4 bases from J, with 11 bases in between. Written as DNA, the CDR3 is TGTGCCAGTCTAAAAACGGGCTATGGCTACACCTTC. Translated: CASLKTGYGYTF. The full variable domain, with the rest looked up from reference TRBV19 and TRBJ1-2, is DGGITQSPKYLFRKEGQNVTLSCEQNLNHDAMYWYRQDPGQGLRLIYYSQIVNDFQKGDIAEGYSVSREKKESFPLTVTSAQKNPTAFYLCASLKTGYGYTFGSGTRLTVV.

The chain uses TRBV20-1 and TRBJ1-1, with 8 positions matching TRBD1. In germline, CDR1 is DFQATT, CDR2 SNEGSKA (reference sequence). This CDR3 has 14 amino acids. CDR3 sequence (DNA): TGCAGACCCTGGGACAGGAGTTTACCAACTGAAGCTTTCTTT. Its translation is CRPWDRSLPTEAFF.

This clonotype was counted a few times. The rearrangement joins TRBV2 to TRBJ1-1, with unresolved D. Germline lookup yields CDR1 SNHLY and CDR2 FYNNEI. The CDR3 totals 13 residues. V lost 2 bases and J lost 1, with 5 bases in between. The CDR3 DNA follows: TGTGCCAGCAGTGAATTAGAGAACACTGAAGCTTTCTTT. The encoded protein is CASSELENTEAFF.

A few counts support this clonotype. The gene calls are TRBV6-4 and TRBJ2-3; 7 bases fit TRBD2. CDR1 is MRHNA, CDR2 SNTAGT, per germline. The CDR3 totals 13 residues. V trimming: 5 bases; J trimming: 1 base; junction bases outside the gene matches: 0. In nucleotides, the CDR3 is TGTGCCAGCAGTAGCGGGGGCACAGATACGCAGTATTTT. Translating it yields CASSSGGTDTQYF.

The V call is TRBV20-1, the J call TRBJ2-1; D might be TRBD2 (6 bases). With 6 bases removed from V and 5 bases from J, the gap between germline ends came to 20 bases. Germline-derived CDR1 and CDR2 are DFQATT and SNEGSKA (reference sequence). The CDR3 has 15 amino acids. The CDR3 coding sequence is TGCAGTGCCCCAGGGTCGGGAGCGTCGGACAATGAGCAGTTCTTC. Translation gives CSAPGSGASDNEQFF.

The V and J genes are TRBV2 and TRBJ2-7; 7 bases fit TRBD1. The DNA end is a closer match to TRBJ2-5, so the J assignment may be wrong. This CDR3 spans 14 amino acids. Looked up from germline, CDR1 is SNHLY and CDR2 is FYNNEI. Written as DNA, the CDR3 is TGTGCCAGCAGTGCCGACAGGGCGCAAGAGACCCAGTACTTC. As protein: CASSADRAQETQYF.

The genes are TRBV24-1 and TRBJ1-2; possibly TRBD1 for D (6 bases). The CDR3 totals 14 residues. The V end lost 3 bases, the J end lost 8 bases, and 15 bases lay between the germline ends. CDR1 is KGHDR and CDR2 is SFDVKD in the germline V gene. CDR3 amino acids: CATSDGTKPGGYTF. DNA for the CDR3: TGTGCCACCAGTGATGGGACAAAGCCGGGGGGCTACACCTTC.

The V and J genes are TRBV19 and TRBJ1-1; unclear D gene. Germline CDR1 LNHDA, CDR2 SQIVND (reference sequence). With 2 bases removed from V and 0 bases from J, the gap between germline ends came to 4 bases. This CDR3 has 13 residues. DNA for the CDR3: TGTGCCAGTAGTATATCAATGAACACTGAAGCTTTCTTT. Its translation: CASSISMNTEAFF.

J is TRBJ2-5 and V is TRBV11-2; 7 nucleotides line up with TRBD1. After removal of 5 bases from V and 5 bases from J, the junction contained 8 bases not matched to a gene. CDR3 length: 14 amino acids. Germline V gene data show CDR1 as SGHAT and CDR2 as FQNNGV. CDR3 coding DNA: TGTGCCAGCAGCATAACAGGGGCGCGGGAGACCCAGTACTTC. Protein: CASSITGARETQYF.

The count of this clonotype is one. J is TRBJ2-7 and V is TRBV6-5, with TRBD2 identical over 8 bases. From germline, CDR1 is MNHEY and CDR2 SVGAGI. V lost 5 bases, J lost 8 bases, and 8 bases stayed unmatched. This CDR3 is 13 amino acids long. For the CDR3, the DNA is TGTGCCAGCAGTCCCCTCCGGGAGGGTAAGCAGTACTTC. It specifies CASSPLREGKQYF.

This clonotype was observed a single time. V gene TRBV15 combines with J gene TRBJ2-7; tentatively, D is TRBD1 (6 bases). Deletions cut 0 bases from V and 3 bases from J, with 15 bases between. The CDR3 length is 16 residues. Germline-derived CDR1 and CDR2 are LNHNV and YYDKDF (reference sequence). Here the CDR3 DNA reads TGTGCCACCAGCAGAGAGACCGCAGGGGCGGACTACGAGCAGTACTTC. The encoded protein is CATSRETAGADYEQYF.

The chain uses TRBV2 and TRBJ2-5; 9 bases fit TRBD2. The CDR3 spans 14 residues. V was pared by 8 bases and J by 5 bases, with 9 bases of the junction left unmatched. The germline V gene encodes CDR1 SNHLY and CDR2 FYNNEI. CDR3 in amino acids: CASRRSGSSETQYF. CDR3 nucleotide sequence: TGTGCCAGCCGGCGTAGCGGGAGTAGTGAGACCCAGTACTTC.

CDR3 bases: TGTGCCAGCAGCCAGCACAGGGAGGGAGTCGAGCAGTACTTC. It translates to CASSQHREGVEQYF. The gene calls are TRBV11-3 and TRBJ2-7, with D possibly being TRBD2 (7 bases). The CDR3 has 14 amino acids. Germline V CDR1 and CDR2: SGHNT, YENEEA. The V end was cut by 5 bases, the J end by 6 bases, with 17 bases between.

In regard to this clonotype: A much larger clone sits a single nucleotide away, making a read error possible. The genes are TRBV24-1 and TRBJ2-3; 9 nucleotides align to TRBD2. J was trimmed by 4 bases and V by 4 bases; bases with no gene match: 5. The CDR3 has 15 residues. Germline lookup yields CDR1 KGHDR and CDR2 SFDVKD. The CDR3 nucleotides read TGTGCCACCAGTGACGGGGCTAGCGGGGCAGATACGCAGTATTTT. Translating it yields CATSDGASGADTQYF.

In DNA, the CDR3 is TGTGCCAGCAGCTTAGTTGTCTGGGGCAATGAGCAGTTCTTC. It specifies CASSLVVWGNEQFF. The chain carries TRBV7-9 and TRBJ2-1; no clear D. Germline V lookup: CDR1 SEHNR, CDR2 FQNEAQ (reference sequence). The V and J ends lost 1 base and 6 bases respectively, with 10 bases between them. The CDR3 loop spans 14 amino acids.

A few counts support this clonotype. The V and J genes are TRBV4-2 and TRBJ2-7; D might be TRBD2 (5 bases). Germline loops: CDR1 LGHNA, CDR2 YNFKEQ. V was trimmed by 5 bases and J by 3 bases, leaving 14 bases between them. The length of the CDR3 is 14 residues. The CDR3 DNA reads as TGTGCCAGCAGCTTTGGGAGTACCCTCTACGAGCAGTACTTC. It is translated as CASSFGSTLYEQYF.

The chain combines TRBV15 with TRBJ2-6; D is undetermined. Trimming removed 1 base from V and 0 bases from J, with 7 bases in between. Germline lookup yields CDR1 LNHNV and CDR2 YYDKDF (reference sequence). CDR3 length: 16 residues. CDR3 sequence: CATSRVLSSGANVLTF. The CDR3 coding sequence is TGTGCCACCAGCAGAGTGTTATCCTCTGGGGCCAACGTCCTGACTTTC.

The chain links TRBV20-1 to TRBJ2-1, with TRBD2 as a possible D gene (5 bases). Trimming removed 2 bases at V and 4 bases at J, with 18 bases between. The CDR3 spans 16 residues. The germline V gene encodes CDR1 DFQATT and CDR2 SNEGSKA (reference sequence). Written as DNA, the CDR3 is TGCAGTGCTAGAACGGCGGGCCGAAACTTATACAATGAGCAGTTCTTC. Translated, it gives CSARTAGRNLYNEQFF.

The gene calls are TRBV20-1 and TRBJ1-1; TRBD1 matches at 7 bases. CDR3 length equals 14 residues. V lost 2 bases to trimming and J lost 4 bases; unmatched junction nucleotides: 7. CDR1 is DFQATT and CDR2 is SNEGSKA in the germline V gene (reference sequence). Here the CDR3 reads CSARHRGGGTEAFF. CDR3 sequence (DNA): TGCAGTGCTAGACACAGGGGAGGAGGCACTGAAGCTTTCTTT.

The rearrangement joins TRBV3-1 to TRBJ2-4, with TRBD2 matching 13 bases. V shed 6 bases and J 8 bases; nucleotides not matched to a gene: 16. The germline V gene has CDR1 LGHDT and CDR2 YNNKEL (reference sequence). The CDR3 spans 18 residues. The CDR3 reads CASSLLRGTSGDEDIQYF. DNA for the CDR3: TGTGCCAGCAGTTTGTTAAGGGGGACTAGCGGGGACGAGGACATTCAGTACTTC.

This chain uses TRBV24-1 with TRBJ2-5; 8 nucleotides agree with TRBD1. The germline gives CDR1 KGHDR, CDR2 SFDVKD. CDR3 size: 16 residues. The J segment lost 5 bases and the V segment lost 2 bases, leaving 9 bases of the junction unmatched. The CDR3 loop is CATSDSQGAPRETQYF. DNA for the CDR3: TGTGCCACCAGTGATTCTCAGGGGGCGCCCCGGGAGACCCAGTACTTC.

The chain combines TRBV7-9 with TRBJ1-3, with TRBD1 matching over 8 bases. Losses at the gene ends were 5 bases for V and 4 bases for J; bases not matched to a gene: 10. The CDR3 totals 16 residues. Germline V CDR1 and CDR2: SEHNR, FQNEAQ (reference sequence). CDR3 coding DNA: TGTGCCAGCAGCGACTATCGACAGGGGCCAGGAAACACCATATATTTT. Amino acids: CASSDYRQGPGNTIYF.

The chain couples TRBV2 to TRBJ2-3; TRBD2 matches 8 bases. Germline assignment: CDR1 SNHLY and CDR2 FYNNEI. The CDR3 length is 13 residues. Trimming at V came to 6 bases and at J to 5 bases, leaving 4 bases not matched to a gene. The chain's CDR3 is CASRAGARDTQYF. In DNA, the CDR3 is TGTGCCAGCAGAGCGGGAGCAAGAGATACGCAGTATTTT.

Many counts were recorded for this clonotype. The V and J genes are TRBV29-1 and TRBJ2-3, with D maybe TRBD2 (5 bases). This CDR3 comprises 18 residues. The V and J ends lost 0 bases and 6 bases respectively, with 25 bases between them. Germline lookup yields CDR1 SQVTM and CDR2 ANQGSEA. CDR3 in amino acids: CSVEDSAIQVRGLDTQYF. The CDR3 DNA reads TGCAGCGTTGAAGACTCCGCAATTCAGGTTCGAGGGCTCGATACGCAGTATTTT.

V and J are TRBV20-1 and TRBJ2-3; no definite D call. Trimming took off 3 bases at V and 15 bases at J, with 7 bases between the two ends. The V gene's germline CDR1 is DFQATT and CDR2 SNEGSKA (reference sequence). The CDR3 sequence is 8 residues long. CDR3 bases: TGCAGTGCTAGCTCAGACTATTTT. Protein: CSASSDYF.

CDR3 sequence reads: CASNPELAARTDTQYF. The CDR3 coding sequence is TGTGCCAGCAACCCCGAACTAGCGGCCCGCACAGATACGCAGTATTTT. J is TRBJ2-3 and V is TRBV2; 8 bases map to TRBD2. The trim removed 7 bases at V and 1 base at J, leaving 10 bases unmatched. The CDR3 is 16 residues long. Germline loops: CDR1 SNHLY, CDR2 FYNNEI.

The chain carries TRBV24-1 and TRBJ2-7; D unresolved. V dropped 3 bases and J dropped 0 bases, with 8 bases sitting between them. Germline CDR1 KGHDR, CDR2 SFDVKD. The CDR3 contains 14 residues. CDR3: CATSDPRSSYEQYF. The CDR3 nucleotides are TGTGCCACCAGTGATCCCCGCAGCTCCTACGAGCAGTACTTC.

This clonotype showed up many times. The chain recombines TRBV6-4 with TRBJ2-5; 10 nucleotides match TRBD2. The germline gives CDR1 MRHNA, CDR2 SNTAGT. Unmatched junction bases numbered 1, after V lost 0 bases and J lost 3 bases. CDR3 length: 15 residues. This chain's CDR3 is CASSDSTSGEETQYF. In DNA form, the CDR3 reads TGTGCCAGCAGTGACTCTACTAGCGGGGAAGAGACCCAGTACTTC.